This is a list of T cell receptor beta chains from one sample in a study of blood T cell repertoires in COVID-19. Some clones are missing from TCRdb's copy, which holds only in-frame ones; the method was immunoSEQ multiplex PCR. Among nearly 90,000 clones, approximately 88% were seen once, and the ten largest hold more than 9.5%. The sequenced material came from peripheral blood. These receptors were collected from a man older than 75 with acute or convalescent COVID-19. Each CDR3 is given with its conserved first and last residue. Fields, in order: clone size, V gene, J gene, D gene, CDR3 protein, CDR3 DNA. D genes are given only for firm matches. Some rows mark clone size as missing; the rest say once, few, many or name a class of expanded clone.

.	TRBV14	TRBJ1-6	.	CASSQRRVTSYNSPLHF	TGTGCCAGCAGCCAACGGCGGGTTACCTCCTATAATTCACCCCTCCACTTT
few	TRBV5-1	TRBJ2-7	TRBD1	CASSFRGQDYEQYF	TGCGCCAGCAGCTTTCGGGGACAGGACTACGAGCAGTACTTC
.	TRBV24-1	TRBJ1-1	.	CATSAETVEAFF	TGTGCCACCAGTGCCGAGACAGTTGAAGCTTTCTTT
.	TRBV6-5	TRBJ1-6	TRBD1	CASRVRDRANSPLHF	TGTGCCAGCAGAGTACGGGACAGGGCGAATTCACCCCTCCACTTT
.	TRBV19	TRBJ1-2	TRBD1	CASSNDRGNYGYTF	TGTGCCAGTAGTAACGACAGGGGTAACTATGGCTACACCTTC
few	TRBV24-1	TRBJ2-3	TRBD1	CATSALGTGDTDTQYF	TGTGCCACCAGTGCCCTAGGGACAGGAGACACAGATACGCAGTATTTT
.	TRBV2	TRBJ1-2	TRBD1	CASRRQGNYGYTF	TGTGCCAGCAGACGACAGGGGAACTATGGCTACACCTTC
.	TRBV5-1	TRBJ1-2	TRBD1	CASSGQVDRNYGYTF	TGCGCCAGCAGCGGACAGGTTGATCGAAACTATGGCTACACCTTC
.	TRBV29-1	TRBJ2-2	TRBD2	CSVRVGSGSRTGELFF	TGCAGCGTTCGGGTGGGTAGCGGGAGCCGAACCGGGGAGCTGTTTTTT
.	TRBV3-1/TRBV3-2	TRBJ1-1	TRBD1	CASSQQGDTEAFF	TGTGCCAGCAGCCAACAGGGGGACACTGAAGCTTTCTTT
few	TRBV5-6	TRBJ1-6	TRBD1	CASSTGGTGGTPLHF	TGTGCCAGCAGCACCGGCGGGACAGGGGGAACACCCCTCCACTTT
.	TRBV5-1	TRBJ1-1	TRBD1	CASSTQGAGEAFF	TGCGCCAGCAGCACACAGGGGGCGGGTGAAGCTTTCTTT
.	TRBV5-1	TRBJ2-5	TRBD2	CASSLVSPGTSGGARETQYF	TGCGCCAGCAGCTTGGTATCCCCCGGCACTAGCGGGGGGGCTCGGGAGACCCAGTACTTC
.	TRBV7-8	TRBJ2-7	TRBD2	CASSPSGAASYEQYF	TGTGCCAGCAGCCCTAGCGGGGCAGCCTCCTACGAGCAGTACTTC
few	TRBV19	TRBJ1-3	TRBD1	CASSIWTGGLEEDTIYF	TGTGCCAGTAGTATCTGGACAGGCGGACTGGAGGAGGACACCATATATTTT
.	TRBV7-2	TRBJ2-3	TRBD2	CASSPRGLAVSDTQYF	TGTGCCAGCAGCCCCCGGGGACTAGCAGTTTCGGATACGCAGTATTTT
.	TRBV5-5	TRBJ1-1	TRBD1	CASSSGQGLAEAFF	TGTGCCAGCAGCAGTGGACAGGGACTGGCTGAAGCTTTCTTT
.	TRBV6-5	TRBJ1-5	.	CASSYSSGPQHF	TGTGCCAGCAGTTACTCGAGTGGGCCCCAGCATTTT
.	TRBV5-1	TRBJ2-5	TRBD2	CASRPTSGGAFETQYF	TGCGCCAGCAGACCGACTAGCGGGGGGGCGTTCGAGACCCAGTACTTC
few	TRBV5-4	TRBJ1-2	TRBD1	CASSFGQVYGYTF	TGTGCCAGCAGCTTTGGACAGGTCTATGGCTACACCTTC
.	TRBV28	TRBJ2-3	.	CASSLDSEVGTDTQYF	TGTGCCAGCAGTTTGGACAGTGAGGTGGGAACAGATACGCAGTATTTT
.	TRBV12-3/TRBV12-4	TRBJ1-2	.	CASSILAGGYTF	TGTGCCAGCAGTATCCTAGCCGGTGGCTACACCTTC
once	TRBV18	TRBJ1-6	TRBD1	CASSPRRDRGSPLHF	TGTGCCAGCTCACCGAGACGGGACAGGGGTTCACCCCTCCACTTT
.	TRBV7-3	TRBJ2-5	TRBD2	CASSPGGSETQYF	TGTGCCAGCAGCCCGGGGGGTTCGGAGACCCAGTACTTC
.	TRBV7-3	TRBJ2-7	.	CASSLAGAPATYEQSF	TGTGCCAGCAGCTTAGCTGGGGCACCTGCAACCTACGAGCAGTCCTTC
once	TRBV20-1	TRBJ1-1	.	CSAGDTEAFF	TGCAGTGCAGGGGACACTGAAGCTTTCTTT
few	TRBV24-1	TRBJ1-2	.	CATSDRGRSYGYTF	TGTGCCACCAGTGACCGTGGGCGCTCCTATGGCTACACCTTC
.	TRBV2	TRBJ1-3	TRBD1	CASSYRDRDNTIYF	TGTGCCAGTTCTTACCGGGACAGGGACAACACCATATATTTT
.	TRBV5-8	TRBJ1-2	TRBD1	CASSLEGFRQGDSGYTF	TGTGCCAGCAGCTTGGAGGGTTTCCGACAGGGAGATTCTGGCTACACCTTC
once	TRBV9	TRBJ2-3	.	CASSANTGLSSTDTQYF	TGTGCCAGCAGTGCAAACACAGGGTTGTCGAGCACAGATACGCAGTATTTT
.	TRBV7-9	TRBJ2-7	.	CASSLAFGREGSYEQYF	TGTGCCAGCAGCTTAGCGTTTGGTAGAGAGGGCTCCTACGAGCAGTACTTC
.	TRBV6-6	TRBJ1-3	TRBD1	CASSSLGQGANTIYF	TGTGCCAGCAGTTCACTGGGACAGGGGGCAAACACCATATATTTT
.	TRBV11-2	TRBJ1-1	TRBD1	CASSLTGAFTEAFF	TGTGCCAGCAGCCTGACAGGGGCATTCACTGAAGCTTTCTTT
.	TRBV19	TRBJ1-5	.	CASSIVDRPGDRPQHF	TGTGCCAGTAGTATAGTTGACAGACCTGGGGATCGGCCCCAGCATTTT
.	TRBV19	TRBJ2-1	.	CASSMSTVNHEQFF	TGTGCCAGTAGTATGAGTACAGTAAATCATGAGCAGTTCTTC
.	TRBV7-8	TRBJ2-1	TRBD2	CASNFGRGEYNEQFF	TGTGCCAGCAACTTCGGACGGGGGGAGTACAATGAGCAGTTCTTC
.	TRBV6-6	TRBJ1-2	TRBD1	CASSYDSRTGNYGYTF	TGTGCCAGCAGTTACGACTCCCGGACAGGGAACTATGGCTACACCTTC
.	TRBV28	TRBJ2-5	TRBD1	CASSSRPSRGETQYF	TGTGCCAGCAGTTCCCGACCGAGCAGGGGGGAGACCCAGTACTTC
.	TRBV4-2	TRBJ1-2	TRBD1	CASSQDTGGVGYGYTF	TGTGCCAGCAGCCAAGACACAGGGGGCGTTGGATATGGCTACACCTTC
once	TRBV24-1	TRBJ1-1	TRBD1	CATRPGQGNTEAFF	TGTGCCACCAGGCCCGGACAGGGGAACACTGAAGCTTTCTTT
once	TRBV11-3	TRBJ2-1	TRBD1	CASSGDRGANEQFF	TGTGCCAGCAGCGGGGACAGGGGTGCCAATGAGCAGTTCTTC
.	TRBV27	TRBJ1-6	TRBD1	CATYPSGTAIGSPLHF	TGTGCCACGTACCCCTCCGGGACAGCTATCGGTTCACCCCTCCACTTT
.	TRBV24-1	TRBJ2-7	.	CATSDSTTGSSYEQYF	TGTGCCACCAGTGACTCAACGACAGGTAGCTCCTACGAGCAGTACTTC
.	TRBV5-1	TRBJ1-4	TRBD1	CASREGATSESEKLFF	TGCGCCAGCAGGGAGGGGGCCACCTCGGAGAGTGAAAAACTGTTTTTT
.	TRBV28	TRBJ2-4	.	CASSSVRVVAKNIQYF	TGTGCCAGCAGTTCCGTGAGGGTCGTGGCCAAAAACATTCAGTACTTC